This is a list of T cell receptor beta chains from one sample in a study of technical replicates of blood from a few donors. Clones were sequenced by immunoSEQ multiplex PCR, and TCRdb holds only the in-frame ones, with some missing. Of roughly 14,000 clones listed, around 86% are singletons. What was sequenced was PBMCs. All receptors derive from a human donor in good health. Each CDR3 is given with its conserved first and last residue. The order of the fields is V gene, J gene, clone size, D gene, CDR3 DNA, CDR3 protein. The D gene is left open where the match is weak. Not every row has a clone size; where given, it reads once, few, many or a size class.

TRBV10-1	TRBJ1-1	NA	NA	TGCGCCAGCAGTGTGGGTGACAGCCCTAGGGGCACTGAAGCTTTCTTT	CASSVGDSPRGTEAFF
TRBV9	TRBJ1-1	NA	NA	TGTGCCAGCAGCGTAGCACCAGGGGATACTGAAGCTTTCTTT	CASSVAPGDTEAFF
TRBV18	TRBJ2-1	NA	TRBD1	TGTGCCAGCTCACGCGACAGGGGGGGTGACAATGAGCAGTTCTTC	CASSRDRGGDNEQFF
TRBV6-5	TRBJ2-7	NA	TRBD2	TGTGCCAGCAGTTACTCAATCGGGGGGAGCTCCTACGAGCAGTACTTC	CASSYSIGGSSYEQYF
TRBV10-2	TRBJ2-5	once	NA	TGCGCCAGCAGTGAGTCGCGGGAGACCCAGTACTTC	CASSESRETQYF
TRBV11-3	TRBJ2-2	few	NA	TGTGCCAGCAGCTCGTCCCCAGTGACCGGGGAGCTGTTTTTT	CASSSSPVTGELFF
TRBV5-6	TRBJ1-1	NA	NA	TGTGCCAGCAGCCTTTCCTGGACAGTGAACACTGAAGCTTTCTTT	CASSLSWTVNTEAFF
TRBV2	TRBJ1-4	NA	TRBD1	TGTGCCAGCAGTGATACCCGACAGGGTGATGAAAAACTGTTTTTT	CASSDTRQGDEKLFF
TRBV6-5	TRBJ2-7	NA	TRBD1	TGTGCCAGCAGTAGAACAGGGGGTCTCTGGGACGAGCAGTACTTC	CASSRTGGLWDEQYF
TRBV27	TRBJ1-2	NA	NA	TGTGCCAGCAGCGTTAGGGTCCGGGGATTAAACTATGGCTACACCTTC	CASSVRVRGLNYGYTF
TRBV11-3	TRBJ2-1	NA	NA	TGTGCCAGCAGCTTAGATGGTCGGGGTGAGCAGTTCTTC	CASSLDGRGEQFF
TRBV4-2	TRBJ2-7	few	TRBD2	TGTGCCAGCAGCCAAGAGGCTAGCGGGATTCGCGAGCAGTACTTC	CASSQEASGIREQYF
TRBV5-4	TRBJ2-2	NA	TRBD2	TGTGCCAGCAGCTACGGGACTAGCGGGAGGGCGAACACCGGGGAGCTGTTTTTT	CASSYGTSGRANTGELFF
TRBV14	TRBJ1-3	NA	NA	TGTGCCAGCAGCCAAGATCAACGGGGGACCATATATTTT	CASSQDQRGTIYF
TRBV7-3	TRBJ2-3	NA	TRBD1	TGTGCCAGCAGCTTGACAGGGGGCGCAGATACGCAGTATTTT	CASSLTGGADTQYF
TRBV10-3	TRBJ2-7	NA	NA	TGTGCCATCACCGAGCCCCCCGCGGGGGAGCAGTACTTC	CAITEPPAGEQYF
TRBV19	TRBJ2-1	NA	NA	TGTGCCAGTAGTTCGCGCCCCTCGACAGGTCGGGATGAGCAGTTCTTC	CASSSRPSTGRDEQFF
TRBV19	TRBJ2-5	NA	TRBD2	TGTGCCAGTAGTTCCGGGACTAGACGTTCGGAGACCCAGTACTTC	CASSSGTRRSETQYF
TRBV5-6	TRBJ2-5	NA	TRBD2	TGTGCCAGCACCTTGGCTAGCGGGAGGGAGACCCAGTACTTC	CASTLASGRETQYF
TRBV19	TRBJ2-6	NA	TRBD2	TGTGCCAGTAGTATTGGGGCAGCGGGAAGCTCTGGGGCCAACGTCCTGACTTTC	CASSIGAAGSSGANVLTF
TRBV19	TRBJ1-2	NA	NA	TGTGCCAGTAGTACCTCAGAGGCAGGGATCTATGGCTACACCTTC	CASSTSEAGIYGYTF
TRBV6-6	TRBJ2-7	NA	NA	TGTGCCAGCAGAAGGGACACCACCTACGAGCAGTACTTC	CASRRDTTYEQYF